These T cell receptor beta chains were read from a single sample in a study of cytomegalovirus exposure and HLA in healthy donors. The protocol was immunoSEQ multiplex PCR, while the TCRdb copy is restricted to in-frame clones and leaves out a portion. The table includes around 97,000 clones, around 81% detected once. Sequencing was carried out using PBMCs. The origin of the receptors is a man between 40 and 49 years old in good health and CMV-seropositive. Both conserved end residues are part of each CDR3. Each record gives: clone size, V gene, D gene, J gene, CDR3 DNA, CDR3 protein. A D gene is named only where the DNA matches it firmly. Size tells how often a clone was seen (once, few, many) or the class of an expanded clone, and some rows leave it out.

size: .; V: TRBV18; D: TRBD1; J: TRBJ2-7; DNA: TGTGCCAGCTCACCACCGTCAGGACAGGGCAGCTACGAGCAGTACTTC; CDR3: CASSPPSGQGSYEQYF
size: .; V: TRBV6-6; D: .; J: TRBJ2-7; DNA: TGTGCCAGCAGGGGGGGACTTGTAGGGTCCTACGAGCAGTACTTC; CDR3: CASRGGLVGSYEQYF
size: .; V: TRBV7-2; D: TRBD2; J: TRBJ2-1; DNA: TGTGCCAGCAGCGTAGGGACTAGCGGGAACAATGAGCAGTTCTTC; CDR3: CASSVGTSGNNEQFF
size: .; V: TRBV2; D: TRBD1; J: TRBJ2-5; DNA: TGTGCCAGCAGCCGGGACAGGCAAGAGACCCAGTACTTC; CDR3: CASSRDRQETQYF
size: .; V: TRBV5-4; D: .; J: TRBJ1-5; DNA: TGTGCCAGCAGCCTGGGGAGCGGCGGCAATCAGCCCCAGCATTTT; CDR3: CASSLGSGGNQPQHF
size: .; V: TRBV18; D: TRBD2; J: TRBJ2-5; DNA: TGTGCCAGCTCACCGGGGCTAGCGGGAGAGACCCAGTACTTC; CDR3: CASSPGLAGETQYF
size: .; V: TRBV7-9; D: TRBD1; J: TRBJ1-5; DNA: TGTTCCAGCAGCAACCAACAACAGGGGGCGGCCGGCAATCAGCCCCAGCATTTT; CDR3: CSSSNQQQGAAGNQPQHF
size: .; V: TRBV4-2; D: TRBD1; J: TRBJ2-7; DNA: TGTGCCAGCAGCCAAGAGGGACAGGGAATCCGTTCCCGGTACTTC; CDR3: CASSQEGQGIRSRYF
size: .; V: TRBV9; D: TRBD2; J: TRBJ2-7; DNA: TGTGCCAGCAGCCCCAGCGGCGGGAGGGCTTACGAGCAGTACTTC; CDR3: CASSPSGGRAYEQYF
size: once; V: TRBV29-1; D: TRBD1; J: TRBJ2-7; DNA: TGCAGCGTGGAGGACAGGGGTACCTACGAGCAGTACTTC; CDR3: CSVEDRGTYEQYF
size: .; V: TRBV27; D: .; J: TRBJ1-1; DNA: TGTGCCAGCAGTTTATTCTGGACAGCCACTGAAGCTTTCTTT; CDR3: CASSLFWTATEAFF
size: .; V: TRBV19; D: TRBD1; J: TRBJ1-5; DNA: TGTGCCAGTAGTAAAAACAGGGGTCCCCAGCCCCAGCATTTT; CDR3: CASSKNRGPQPQHF
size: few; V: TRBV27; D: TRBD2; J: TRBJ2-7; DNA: TGTGCCAGCCGTGAGTGGGGAGGGTACGAGCAGTACTTC; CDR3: CASREWGGYEQYF
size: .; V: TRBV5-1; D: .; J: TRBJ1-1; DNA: TGCGCCAGCAGCTTGTCGACAGGAGCGAACACTGAAGCTTTCTTT; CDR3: CASSLSTGANTEAFF
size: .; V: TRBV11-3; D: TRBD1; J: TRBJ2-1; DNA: TGTGCCAGCAGCCCTCACCCCGGACAGGGCTACAATGAGCAGTTCTTC; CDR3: CASSPHPGQGYNEQFF
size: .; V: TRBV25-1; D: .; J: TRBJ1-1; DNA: TGTGCCAGCCGTCACGGGGTAGTTGAAGCTTTCTTT; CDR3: CASRHGVVEAFF
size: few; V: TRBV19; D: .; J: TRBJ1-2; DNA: TGTGCCAGTAGGGCGCCGGGGGGTAAGAACTATGGCTACACCTTC; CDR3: CASRAPGGKNYGYTF
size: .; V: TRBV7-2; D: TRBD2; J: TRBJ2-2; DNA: TGTGCCAGCAGCTTGTGGGTAGCGGGAGTTAGCACCGGGGAGCTGTTTTTT; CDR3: CASSLWVAGVSTGELFF
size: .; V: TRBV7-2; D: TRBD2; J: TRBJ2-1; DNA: TGTGCCAGCAGCTTGCCTAGCGGTATGAATGAGCAGTTCTTC; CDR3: CASSLPSGMNEQFF
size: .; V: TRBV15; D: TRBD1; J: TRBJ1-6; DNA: TGTGCCACGGGACAGGCCGAAAATCATTCACCCCTCCACTTT; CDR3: CATGQAENHSPLHF
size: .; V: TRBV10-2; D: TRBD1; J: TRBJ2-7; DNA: TGCGCCAGCAAAGGGACAGGGAACTACGAGCAGTACTTC; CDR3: CASKGTGNYEQYF
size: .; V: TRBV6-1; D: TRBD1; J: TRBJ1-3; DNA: TGTGCCAGCAGGGCAGGGGGTTTCGGAAACACCATATATTTT; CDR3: CASRAGGFGNTIYF
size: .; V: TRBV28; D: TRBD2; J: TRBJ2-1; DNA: TGTGCCAGCAGTTTATCGGGGGGGGGTTACAATGAGCAGTTCTTC; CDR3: CASSLSGGGYNEQFF
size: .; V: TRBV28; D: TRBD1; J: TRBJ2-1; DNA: TGTGCCACCGACAGGGACAGGTACAATGAGCAGTTCTTC; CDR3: CATDRDRYNEQFF
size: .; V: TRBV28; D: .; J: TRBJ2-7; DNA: TGTGCCAGCAGTCAACAGGGTCACTCCTACGAGCAGTACTTC; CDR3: CASSQQGHSYEQYF
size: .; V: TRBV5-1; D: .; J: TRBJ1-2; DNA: TGCGCCAGCAGCTCCCATGACGGGACTGTCTTAGGCTACACCTTC; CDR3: CASSSHDGTVLGYTF
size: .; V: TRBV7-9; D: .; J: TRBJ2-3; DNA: TGTGCCAGCAGCTTGCGCAGGGATACGCAGTATTTT; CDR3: CASSLRRDTQYF
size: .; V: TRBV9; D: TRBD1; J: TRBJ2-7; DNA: TGTGCCAGCGGGGGACAGGGGACATACGAGCAGTACTTC; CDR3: CASGGQGTYEQYF